The present TCR beta chain was sequenced within a study of cytomegalovirus exposure and HLA in healthy donors. Germline V gene sequence: CDR1 MDHEN, CDR2 SYDVKM. The V gene lost 8 bases and the J gene lost 4 bases, with 9 bases spanning the gap. The CDR3 loop spans 12 amino acids. The PCR ran on 60 Vbeta and 13 Jbeta primers. Produced via immunoSEQ multiplex PCR; TCRdb's table is partial and in-frame only. Of around 150,000 clones listed, 60% to 80% are singletons. The V and J genes are TRBV28 and TRBJ1-5; the D is unclear. Input material: PBMCs. This receptor was obtained from a woman in her fifties or sixties in good health and CMV-seropositive. The CDR3 bases are TGTGCCAGCTTAGACACAAATCAGCCCCAGCATTTT. Translation: CASLDTNQPQHF.